This is a list of T cell receptor beta chains from one sample in a study of cytomegalovirus exposure and HLA in healthy donors. This table comes from immunoSEQ multiplex PCR, and its TCRdb copy is limited to in-frame clones, with some not included. In the table there are roughly 110,000 clones, over 60% of which are singletons. Sample: PBMCs. These receptors were taken from a man aged 25-40 years in good health and CMV-seropositive. CDR3s include the opening cysteine and the closing phenylalanine or tryptophan.

v_gene,CDR3aa
TRBV7-2,CASSSGLAGGYYNEQFF
TRBV28,CASSRALGHETQYF
TRBV4-1,CASSQGPQNTEAFF
TRBV19,CASTGTSNTGELFF
TRBV29-1,CSVEGGQGSTYEQYF
TRBV7-9,CASSREFSGNTIYF
TRBV28,CASTTGDTGELFF
TRBV4-1,CASSQELAGGREQYF
TRBV28,CASSLSSGGNQPQHF
TRBV30,CAWSLRGDANQPQHF
TRBV2,CASSGKTSVQETQYF
TRBV5-1,CASSAHGGEAYEQYF
TRBV12-5,CASGPRGRAPNSYNEQFF
TRBV25-1,CASSEWRRLDSGNTIYF
TRBV18,CASSLGGRRDTEAFF
TRBV5-5,CASSLSGYTEAFF
TRBV7-9,CASSFPAGGFNTGELFF
TRBV5-1,CASSLTDRYEQYF
TRBV4-2,CASSQDLAANSPLHF
TRBV30,CAWQRGGRTEAFF
TRBV5-5,CASSLRTGGHGYTF
TRBV2,CASSVRQAAEPQHF
TRBV29-1,CSFLRDRGPNEQFF
TRBV7-9,CSSSLESTNTEAFF
TRBV2,CASSEQGYSNQPQHF
TRBV2,CASSPGTASTDTQYF
TRBV6-5,CASSYSSATPDTQYF
TRBV30,CAWSVTYEQYF
TRBV6-6,CASSYGPTTEAFF
TRBV4-1,CASSRPGQGQETQYF
TRBV29-1,CSVEESSDPIYEQYF
TRBV5-1,CASSGLGRLDEQFF
TRBV7-9,CSSSLLGQGSSYNSPLHF
TRBV7-9,CASSFRQGYGYTF
TRBV29-1,CSVEAGQGGYEQYF
TRBV10-1,CASSERGSGELFF
TRBV4-3,CASSQDQGGGARYGYTF
TRBV5-1,CASSLVTRTDTQYF
TRBV1,CTSSQDGIAGGPDREAQYF
TRBV30,CAWKPGQGTNSPLHF
TRBV10-2,CASSERQGTSYGYPF
TRBV5-1,CASSLGDRDTGELFF
TRBV5-4,CASTSSLGQGKENEQFF
TRBV25-1,CASSEPLTVTNEKLFF
TRBV15,CATSQQGGLETQYF
TRBV6-4,CASTEGRGELFF
TRBV7-9,CASTQGGSYNEQFF
TRBV18,CASSLAGGASNQPQHF
TRBV4-1,CASSPQGYNEKLFF
TRBV9,CASSPPTNEKLFF
TRBV9,CASSPGGLGRETQYF
TRBV28,CASSLGGGNNQPQHF
TRBV28,CASSLPGQGDYEQYF
TRBV11-2,CASRMTGASNQPQHF
TRBV2,CASSGIRTVPYEQYF
TRBV6-1,CASSRSGGEAFF
TRBV27,CASSLSPPGQAYSYEQYF